This TCR beta chain was recovered during a study of T cells in narcolepsy (dated by TCRdb to 2016 to 2019). Context from the whole study: The study enrolled patients with narcolepsy type 1 or type 2 (NT1, NT2) together with healthy control donors. Autoreactive T cells targeting hypocretin neuron self-antigens (hypocretin, TRIB2) were sought in narcolepsy patients, and TCR Vbeta sequencing was used to track clonotypes in blood and CSF.

For TCR Vbeta sequencing, memory CD4+ T cells were sorted ex vivo from the peripheral blood of both healthy controls and narcolepsy patients. This clone appeared a single time. There is no known antigen for this receptor. Base qualities are not recorded, but no much larger clone differs from it by a single base. Findings and caveats that apply to the study as a whole: No sequences matching autoreactive T cell clones were contained in some blood memory CD4+ repertoires from patients and controls. Plots comparing CSF and blood CD4+ T cell clonotypes from the same patient highlighted HCRT-specific and TRIB2-specific autoreactive clonotypes. According to the report, autoreactive clonotypes were detected serially in the blood of the same patients and of different patients, but not in healthy controls. Numbers of sequenced blood memory CD4+ clonotypes were comparable, with averages of about 39,494 in patients and some 30,000 in controls.

The receptor library was made with the immunoSEQ multiplex PCR assay. TCRdb took over this immuneACCESS table, retaining in-frame rearrangements with V and J assigned. Such tables are incomplete; in checked studies, under half of the missing clones stem from an unresolved V gene, and the remainder is unexplained. This sample gives tens of thousands of clones in total; around 80% of them show up just once. The ten largest make up 0.95% to 1.5% of the sample. From the cysteine through the phenylalanine, the CDR3 covers 16 amino acids. Of the read, only the CDR3 DNA is kept; its 48 bases are in frame from base 1. The germline V gene specifies LGHNA as CDR1 and YNFKEQ as CDR2. Relative to germline, V is missing 3 bases and J is missing 3 bases, with 10 bases of the junction outside any gene match.

The origin of this receptor is a human donor with narcolepsy. The rearrangement combines TRBV4-2 with TRBJ2-7, with 8 bases aligning to TRBD2. Source material: CD45RA- memory CD4+ T cells from PBMCs. The sample's cell subset or site label, decoded: memory T cells sorted ex vivo from peripheral blood. The DNA sequence is as follows: TGTGCCAGCAGCCAGGCCGGGACTAGGACAATCTACGAGCAGTACTTC. Translated, this gives CASSQAGTRTIYEQYF.